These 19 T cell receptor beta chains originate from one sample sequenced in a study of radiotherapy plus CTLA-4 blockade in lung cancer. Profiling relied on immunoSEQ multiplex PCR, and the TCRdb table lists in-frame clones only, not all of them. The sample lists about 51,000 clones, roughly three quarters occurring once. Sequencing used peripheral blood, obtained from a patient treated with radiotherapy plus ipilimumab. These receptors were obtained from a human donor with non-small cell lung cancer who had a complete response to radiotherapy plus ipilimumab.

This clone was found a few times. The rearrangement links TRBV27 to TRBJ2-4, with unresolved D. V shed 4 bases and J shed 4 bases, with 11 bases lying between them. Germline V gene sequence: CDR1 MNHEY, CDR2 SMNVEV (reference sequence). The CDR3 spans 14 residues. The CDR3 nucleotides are TGTGCCAGCAGTTCCAAACTTCGTAAAAACATTCAGTACTTC. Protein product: CASSSKLRKNIQYF.

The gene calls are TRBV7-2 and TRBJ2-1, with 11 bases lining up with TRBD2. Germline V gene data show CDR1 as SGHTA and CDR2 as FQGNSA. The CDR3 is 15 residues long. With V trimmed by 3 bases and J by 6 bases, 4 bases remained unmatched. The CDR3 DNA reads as TGTGCCAGCAGCTTCGATAGCGGGAGGGCCAATGAGCAGTTCTTC. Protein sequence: CASSFDSGRANEQFF.

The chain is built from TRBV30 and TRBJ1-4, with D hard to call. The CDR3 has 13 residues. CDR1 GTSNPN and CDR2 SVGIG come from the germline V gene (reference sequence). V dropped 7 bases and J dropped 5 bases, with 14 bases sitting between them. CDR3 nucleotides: TGTGCCTCCCCGCAGGTTGGCAATGAAAAACTGTTTTTT. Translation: CASPQVGNEKLFF.

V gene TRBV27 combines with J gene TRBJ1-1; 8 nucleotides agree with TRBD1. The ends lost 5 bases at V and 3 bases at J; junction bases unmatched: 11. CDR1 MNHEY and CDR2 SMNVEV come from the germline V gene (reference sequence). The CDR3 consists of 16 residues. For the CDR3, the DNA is TGTGCCAGCAGTACTCCAGGGGGCTCAACGGACACTGAAGCTTTCTTT. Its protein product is CASSTPGGSTDTEAFF.

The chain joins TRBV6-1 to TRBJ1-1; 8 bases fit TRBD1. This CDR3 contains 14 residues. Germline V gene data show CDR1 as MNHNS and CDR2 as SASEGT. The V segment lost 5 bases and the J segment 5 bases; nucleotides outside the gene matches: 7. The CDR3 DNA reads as TGTGCCAGCAGTAGAGACAGGGGTCGGACTGAAGCTTTCTTT. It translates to CASSRDRGRTEAFF.

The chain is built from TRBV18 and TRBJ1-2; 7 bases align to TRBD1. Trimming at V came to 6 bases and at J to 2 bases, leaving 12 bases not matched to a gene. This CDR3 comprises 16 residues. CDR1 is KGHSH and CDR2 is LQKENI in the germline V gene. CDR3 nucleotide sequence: TGTGCCAGCTCGCCTCGAGAGGGGGCTAGAAACTATGGCTACACCTTC. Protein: CASSPREGARNYGYTF.

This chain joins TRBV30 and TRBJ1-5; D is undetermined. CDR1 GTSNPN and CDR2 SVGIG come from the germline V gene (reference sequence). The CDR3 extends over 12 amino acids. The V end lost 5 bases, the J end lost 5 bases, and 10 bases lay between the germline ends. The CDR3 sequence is CAWDSSDQPQHF. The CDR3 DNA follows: TGTGCCTGGGACTCAAGTGATCAGCCCCAGCATTTT.

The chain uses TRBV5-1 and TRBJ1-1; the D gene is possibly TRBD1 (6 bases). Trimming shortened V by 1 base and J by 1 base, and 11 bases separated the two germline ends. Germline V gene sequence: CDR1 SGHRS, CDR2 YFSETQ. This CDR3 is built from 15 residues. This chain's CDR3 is CASSLWGLGNTEAFF. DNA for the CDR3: TGCGCCAGCAGCTTGTGGGGGCTCGGGAACACTGAAGCTTTCTTT.

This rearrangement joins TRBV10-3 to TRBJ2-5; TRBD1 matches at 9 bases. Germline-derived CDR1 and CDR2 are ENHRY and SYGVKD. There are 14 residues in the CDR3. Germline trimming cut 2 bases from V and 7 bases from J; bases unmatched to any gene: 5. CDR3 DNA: TGTGCCATCAGTGAGGGGGGACAGGGTGGGACCCAGTACTTC. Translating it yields CAISEGGQGGTQYF.

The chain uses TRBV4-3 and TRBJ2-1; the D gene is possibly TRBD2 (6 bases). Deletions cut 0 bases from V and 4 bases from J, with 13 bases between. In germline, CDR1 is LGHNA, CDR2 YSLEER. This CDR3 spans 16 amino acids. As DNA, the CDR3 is TGCGCCAGCAGCCAAGATTCGGGGGATTGGTACAATGAGCAGTTCTTC. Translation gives CASSQDSGDWYNEQFF.

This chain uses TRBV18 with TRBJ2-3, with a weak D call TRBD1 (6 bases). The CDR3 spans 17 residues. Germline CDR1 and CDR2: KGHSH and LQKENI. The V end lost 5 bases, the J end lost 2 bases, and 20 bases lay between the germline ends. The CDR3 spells CASSSIGQSRSTDTQYF. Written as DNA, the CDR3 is TGTGCCAGCTCATCCATCGGACAGTCGCGCTCCACAGATACGCAGTATTTT.

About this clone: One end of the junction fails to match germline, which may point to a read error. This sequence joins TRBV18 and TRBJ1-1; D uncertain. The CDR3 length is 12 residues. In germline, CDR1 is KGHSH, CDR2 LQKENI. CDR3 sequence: CANSRQNTEAFF. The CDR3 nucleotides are TGTGCCAACTCACGACAGAACACTGAAGCTTTCTTT.

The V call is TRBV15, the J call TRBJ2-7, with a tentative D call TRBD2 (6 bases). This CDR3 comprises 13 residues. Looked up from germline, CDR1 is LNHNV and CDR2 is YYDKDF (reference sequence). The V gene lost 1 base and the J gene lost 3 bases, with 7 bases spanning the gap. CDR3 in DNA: TGTGCCACCAGCAGAGGGGGGGTCTACGAGCAGTACTTC. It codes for CATSRGGVYEQYF.

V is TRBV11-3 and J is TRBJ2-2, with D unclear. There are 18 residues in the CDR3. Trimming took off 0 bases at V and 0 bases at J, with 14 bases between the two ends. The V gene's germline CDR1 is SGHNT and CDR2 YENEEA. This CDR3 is CASSLDAISFSNTGELFF. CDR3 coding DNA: TGTGCCAGCAGCTTAGACGCGATTTCATTTTCGAACACCGGGGAGCTGTTTTTT.

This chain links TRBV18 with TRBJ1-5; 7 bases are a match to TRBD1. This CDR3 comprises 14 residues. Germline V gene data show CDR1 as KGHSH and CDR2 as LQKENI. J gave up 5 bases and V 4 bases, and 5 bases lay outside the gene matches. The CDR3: CASSRDREDQPQHF. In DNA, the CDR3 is TGTGCCAGCTCACGAGACAGGGAGGATCAGCCCCAGCATTTT. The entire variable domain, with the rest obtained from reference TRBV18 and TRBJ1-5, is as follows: NAGVMQNPRHLVRRRGQEARLRCSPMKGHSHVYWYRQLPEEGLKFMVYLQKENIIDESGMPKERFSAEFPKEGPSILRIQQVVRGDSAAYFCASSRDREDQPQHFGDGTRLSIL.

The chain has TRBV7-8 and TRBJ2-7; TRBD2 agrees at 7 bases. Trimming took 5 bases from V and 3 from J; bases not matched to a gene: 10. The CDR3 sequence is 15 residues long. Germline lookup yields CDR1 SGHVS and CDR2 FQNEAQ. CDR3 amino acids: CASSLNPGGVYEQYV. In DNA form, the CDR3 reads TGTGCCAGCAGCCTAAACCCGGGGGGAGTCTACGAGCAGTACGTC.

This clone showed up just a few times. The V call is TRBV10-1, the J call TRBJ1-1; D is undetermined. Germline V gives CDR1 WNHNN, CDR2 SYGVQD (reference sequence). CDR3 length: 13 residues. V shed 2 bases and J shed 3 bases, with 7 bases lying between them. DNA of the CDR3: TGCGCCAGCAGTGAGGGGAGGGACACTGAAGCTTTCTTT. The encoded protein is CASSEGRDTEAFF.

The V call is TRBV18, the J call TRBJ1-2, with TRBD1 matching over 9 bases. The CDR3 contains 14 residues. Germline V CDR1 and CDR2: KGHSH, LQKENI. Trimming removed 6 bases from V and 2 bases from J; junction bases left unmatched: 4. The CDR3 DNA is TGTGCCAGCTCTCGACAGGGGGAGAACTATGGCTACACCTTC. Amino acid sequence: CASSRQGENYGYTF. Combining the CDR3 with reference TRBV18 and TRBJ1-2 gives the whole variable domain NAGVMQNPRHLVRRRGQEARLRCSPMKGHSHVYWYRQLPEEGLKFMVYLQKENIIDESGMPKERFSAEFPKEGPSILRIQQVVRGDSAAYFCASSRQGENYGYTFGSGTRLTVV.

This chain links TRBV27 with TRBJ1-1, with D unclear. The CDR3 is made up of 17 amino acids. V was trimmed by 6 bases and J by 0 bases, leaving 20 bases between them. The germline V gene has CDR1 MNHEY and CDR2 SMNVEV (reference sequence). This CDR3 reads CASRQNAVGTLNTEAFF. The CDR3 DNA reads TGTGCCAGCAGACAAAACGCGGTTGGAACTTTGAACACTGAAGCTTTCTTT.